This is a list of T cell receptor beta chains from one sample in a study of monozygotic twins with cystic fibrosis. Sequencing used immunoSEQ multiplex PCR; TCRdb keeps in-frame clones, though not all of them. The sample has some 25,000 clones, about 96% seen once; the top ten hold 2.5% to 3.5%. Source material: blood. These receptors all stem from a girl aged 2-10 years with cystic fibrosis. Each CDR3 is given with its conserved first and last residue. A D gene is named only where the DNA matches it firmly. Clone size is stated in some rows and not others, as once, few, many or a class when expanded.

len	d_gene	abundance	j_gene	v_gene	CDR3aa	CDR3nt
18	TRBD2	NA	TRBJ2-1	TRBV27	CASIPGPWTAGGWNEQFF	TGTGCCAGCATCCCGGGGCCTTGGACGGCGGGAGGTTGGAATGAGCAGTTCTTC
14	NA	NA	TRBJ1-4	TRBV11-3	CASSLGATGLGLFF	TGTGCCAGCAGCTTGGGGGCGACAGGCCTGGGACTGTTTTTT
17	NA	few	TRBJ2-7	TRBV7-8	CASSLGAGGLTPYEQYF	TGTGCCAGCAGCTTAGGGGCTGGGGGACTTACCCCCTACGAGCAGTACTTC
14	NA	NA	TRBJ2-7	TRBV2	CANQQDGSGYEQYF	TGTGCCAACCAACAAGACGGGAGTGGGTACGAGCAGTACTTC
14	NA	NA	TRBJ2-7	TRBV4-1	CASSKTRYFYEQYF	TGCGCCAGCAGCAAAACTAGATACTTCTACGAGCAGTACTTC
15	NA	NA	TRBJ2-1	TRBV6-5	CASSAQGGSYNEQFF	TGTGCCAGCAGCGCGCAGGGTGGCTCCTACAATGAGCAGTTCTTC
15	TRBD2	NA	TRBJ2-3	TRBV5-5	CAGQEASGRKDTQYF	TGTGCTGGACAGGAGGCTAGCGGGAGAAAAGATACGCAGTATTTT
15	NA	NA	TRBJ1-2	TRBV7-8	CASSPGGQAPRGYTF	TGTGCCAGCAGCCCGGGTGGTCAAGCCCCTAGAGGCTACACCTTC
17	TRBD1	once	TRBJ1-5	TRBV6-4	CASSRDRGPYSNQPQHF	TGTGCCAGCAGCCGGGACAGGGGCCCTTATAGCAATCAGCCCCAGCATTTT
14	TRBD1	NA	TRBJ2-7	TRBV29-1	CSVEMGQGIGEQYF	TGCAGCGTTGAAATGGGACAGGGGATCGGCGAGCAGTACTTC
14	TRBD1	NA	TRBJ1-4	TRBV28	CASSPTGGGEKLFF	TGTGCCAGCAGCCCGACAGGGGGCGGTGAAAAACTGTTTTTT
15	TRBD2	NA	TRBJ2-7	TRBV11-3	CASSSRTSGVYEQYF	TGTGCCAGCAGCTCACGGACTAGCGGAGTTTACGAGCAGTACTTC
15	TRBD2	NA	TRBJ2-7	TRBV28	CASSLGLDPSYEQYF	TGTGCCAGCAGTTTAGGACTAGATCCCTCCTACGAGCAGTACTTC
11	NA	NA	TRBJ2-7	TRBV7-2	CASSLEREQYF	TGTGCCAGCAGCTTAGAGCGAGAGCAGTACTTC
15	NA	NA	TRBJ2-6	TRBV5-6	CASSFRRAGANVLTF	TGTGCCAGCAGCTTCCGCAGGGCTGGGGCCAACGTCCTGACTTTC
14	NA	NA	TRBJ1-2	TRBV7-8	CASSLGQGRYGYTF	TGTGCCAGCAGCTTAGGTCAGGGGAGATATGGCTACACCTTC
15	TRBD2	NA	TRBJ2-7	TRBV18	CASSPLPGGFWEQYF	TGTGCCAGCTCACCACTGCCGGGGGGGTTTTGGGAGCAGTACTTC
13	NA	NA	TRBJ1-1	TRBV28	CASRVRETTEAFF	TGTGCCAGCAGGGTACGAGAAACCACTGAAGCTTTCTTT
16	NA	NA	TRBJ2-5	TRBV21-1	CASSKAAAQYQETQYF	TGTGCCAGCAGCAAAGCGGCTGCCCAGTACCAAGAGACCCAGTACTTC
14	TRBD2	once	TRBJ2-2	TRBV10-3	CAIGGAGGTGELFF	TGTGCCATCGGGGGGGCGGGAGGCACCGGGGAGCTGTTTTTT
16	NA	NA	TRBJ2-5	TRBV21-1	CASSRPGRIMEETQYF	TGTGCCAGCAGCAGACCGGGACGGATTATGGAAGAGACCCAGTACTTC
16	NA	NA	TRBJ1-4	TRBV4-2	CASSQDGSGNNEKLFF	TGTGCCAGCAGCCAAGATGGATCGGGTAACAATGAAAAACTGTTTTTT
16	TRBD1	NA	TRBJ2-7	TRBV10-3	CAISEGPTGESYEQYF	TGTGCCATCAGTGAGGGGCCTACAGGGGAGTCGTACGAGCAGTACTTC
15	NA	NA	TRBJ2-5	TRBV2	CASSDTGTSQETQYF	TGTGCCAGCAGTGATACCGGGACAAGTCAAGAGACCCAGTACTTC
16	TRBD1	NA	TRBJ1-1	TRBV27	CASSTYRGILNTEAFF	TGTGCCAGCAGTACCTACAGGGGGATCTTGAACACTGAAGCTTTCTTT
15	NA	NA	TRBJ1-5	TRBV6-5	CASSPRRVSNQPQHF	TGTGCCAGCAGTCCTCGAAGGGTTAGCAATCAGCCCCAGCATTTT
16	TRBD2	once	TRBJ2-3	TRBV5-1	CASSLTSGIKADTQYF	TGCGCCAGCAGCTTGACTAGCGGGATTAAGGCAGATACGCAGTATTTT
17	TRBD2	NA	TRBJ2-3	TRBV4-2	CASSLRTSGGITDTQYF	TGTGCCAGCAGCCTTCGGACTAGCGGGGGCATTACAGATACGCAGTATTTT
13	TRBD1	once	TRBJ1-2	TRBV9	CASSARTGHGYTF	TGTGCCAGCAGCGCGAGGACAGGGCATGGCTACACCTTC
11	NA	NA	TRBJ2-5	TRBV5-1	CASSLEETQYF	TGCGCCAGCAGCTTGGAGGAGACCCAGTACTTC